This T cell receptor beta chain appears in the sequencing data of a study of tissue T cells after allogeneic stem cell transplantation. Points from the study as a whole: Only a limited share of tissue TCRs appeared in blood or spleen. Across patients, clones rarely overlapped, yet motif clusters were shared tissue-specifically. This small cohort was clinically heterogeneous, and sampling depth was a limitation.

Survey-depth TCRbeta CDR3 sequencing reported V/J genes and productive frequencies. Method: immunoSEQ multiplex PCR; TCRdb's copy keeps in-frame clones and lacks some. The sample lists fewer than 3,000 clones; under 75% were seen once. To note about this clone: Its antigen is still unknown. Mouse names are used for the genes. From the germline J gene comes the end of the CDR3, since the read stops 1 residue before it.

Trimming cost V 0 bases and J 2 bases, with 5 bases left between them. CDR3 length: 14 residues. CDR1 and CDR2 (germline): LGHNA, YNLKQL (reference sequence). The receptor comes from a female BALB/c mouse in good health. For the strain, the MHC haplotype given is H2-d. This chain links TRBV5 with TRBJ2-1, with a weak D call TRBD1 (5 bases). Sequencing used gut tissue. CDR3 loop: CASSQETDYAEQFF. Partial CDR3 DNA: TGTGCCAGCAGCCAAGAGACAGACTATGCTGAGCAGTTC.